Presented here are 21 T cell receptor beta chains from one specimen sequenced in a study of cytomegalovirus exposure and HLA in healthy donors. PCR used 60 Vbeta primers and 13 Jbeta primers. Only in-frame clones appear in the TCRdb table, and some are missing; sequencing was by immunoSEQ multiplex PCR. This table holds 100,000 to 140,000 clones, more than 70% found once. Sample: PBMCs. Every receptor here comes from a man aged 25-45 years in good health and CMV-seronegative.

The chain joins TRBV2 to TRBJ2-2, with a weak D call TRBD1 (6 bases). The CDR3 runs 14 residues. Per germline, CDR1 SNHLY and CDR2 FYNNEI. Trimming removed 6 bases from V and 2 bases from J, with 10 bases in between. In DNA, the CDR3 is TGTGCCAGCAGGAAGGACAGAAACACCGGGGAGCTGTTTTTT. Amino acids: CASRKDRNTGELFF.

The V call is TRBV5-1, the J call TRBJ2-1; 11 bases are a match to TRBD2. V lost 0 bases, J lost 7 bases, and 3 bases stayed unmatched. The CDR3 has 15 amino acids. Germline CDR1 reads SGHRS; CDR2 reads YFSETQ. The CDR3 sequence is CASSLDSGRGNEQFF. CDR3 sequence (DNA): TGCGCCAGCAGCTTGGATAGCGGGAGGGGAAATGAGCAGTTCTTC.

The genes are TRBV19 and TRBJ1-2; 7 bases align to TRBD1. CDR1 and CDR2 from the germline V gene are LNHDA and SQIVND (reference sequence). The V gene end was trimmed by 6 bases and the J gene end by 2 bases; junction bases not matched to a gene: 3. The CDR3 is 13 amino acids. In nucleotides, the CDR3 is TGTGCCAGTAGCGCGGGACAGAACTATGGCTACACCTTC. Protein: CASSAGQNYGYTF.

The chain couples TRBV14 to TRBJ2-2; 7 nucleotides match TRBD1. In germline, CDR1 is SGHDN, CDR2 FVKESK. V dropped 0 bases and J dropped 5; count of bases not matched to a gene: 0. CDR3 length: 14 residues. Here the CDR3 DNA reads TGTGCCAGCAGCCAAGACAGGGGGACCGGGGAGCTGTTTTTT. It translates to CASSQDRGTGELFF.

This chain joins TRBV30 and TRBJ1-1; no reliable D call. The CDR3 has 13 amino acids. The V gene lost 0 bases and the J gene lost 10 bases, with 15 bases spanning the gap. Germline V gene lookup returns CDR1 GTSNPN and CDR2 SVGIG (reference sequence). The CDR3 DNA is TGTGCCTGGAGTGTGGAGCGTCGTCGGGGAGCTTTCTTT. Protein: CAWSVERRRGAFF.

The chain combines TRBV5-1 with TRBJ2-3; 7 positions match TRBD2. The germline gives CDR1 SGHRS, CDR2 YFSETQ. The CDR3 consists of 20 residues. Trimming removed 4 bases from V and 3 bases from J; junction bases left unmatched: 23. CDR3 sequence (DNA): TGCGCCAGCAGCACAACTTCGGGGTTGGCGGGGGTGAGAAAGACAGATACGCAGTATTTT. Translation gives CASSTTSGLAGVRKTDTQYF.

This rearrangement joins TRBV30 to TRBJ2-5, with D possibly being TRBD2 (6 bases). With the DNA end fitting TRBJ2-7 better, the J assignment may be wrong. The V gene's germline CDR1 is GTSNPN and CDR2 SVGIG (reference sequence). The length of the CDR3 is 13 residues. DNA of the CDR3: TGTGCCTGGAGTTGGGGGGACGACGACGAGCAGTACTTC. This codes for CAWSWGDDDEQYF.

This clone was detected only once. This chain uses TRBV6-6 with TRBJ2-7; 7 positions match TRBD2. This CDR3 contains 14 residues. Looked up from germline, CDR1 is MNHNY and CDR2 is SVGAGI (reference sequence). V dropped 5 bases and J dropped 4; count of bases not matched to a gene: 8. As DNA, the CDR3 is TGTGCCAGCAGTCGCGGACTAGAGGAATACGAGCAGTACTTC. It codes for CASSRGLEEYEQYF.

The genes are TRBV9 and TRBJ1-6, with D maybe TRBD1 (6 bases). The germline V gene has CDR1 SGDLS and CDR2 YYNGEE. The germline V and J ends were trimmed by 4 bases and 6 bases, with 17 bases remaining between them. This CDR3 is built from 16 residues. CDR3 nucleotide sequence: TGTGCCAGCAGCCCCCCAGGACAGTCCCTTAATTCACCCCTCCACTTT. Translating gives CASSPPGQSLNSPLHF.

J is TRBJ1-1 and V is TRBV15; 8 bases align to TRBD1. Germline V gene data show CDR1 as LNHNV and CDR2 as YYDKDF (reference sequence). This CDR3 contains 17 residues. V shed 0 bases, J shed 2 bases, and the junction held 8 bases outside the gene matches. This CDR3 reads CATSRDGVQGGNTEAFF. Here the CDR3 DNA reads TGTGCCACCAGCAGAGATGGGGTACAGGGGGGCAACACTGAAGCTTTCTTT.

The rearrangement links TRBV5-6 to TRBJ2-7; 7 bases agree with TRBD1. The CDR3 runs to 15 residues. Germline CDR1 is SGHDT and CDR2 is YYEEEE. With 0 bases clipped from V and 6 bases from J, the junction kept 9 bases outside the gene matches. The CDR3 region is CASSLGRTGRGEQYF. The CDR3 DNA sequence: TGTGCCAGCAGCTTGGGACGGACAGGTCGGGGCGAGCAGTACTTC.

The genes are TRBV27 and TRBJ2-7; weak D call: TRBD1 (6 bases). Germline-derived CDR1 and CDR2 are MNHEY and SMNVEV (reference sequence). This CDR3 is built from 14 residues. V lost 6 bases to trimming and J lost 3 bases, with 15 bases between them. DNA for the CDR3: TGTGCCAGCAGCCCCGGACAGACCGTCTACGAGCAGTACTTC. Translating gives CASSPGQTVYEQYF.

The chain has TRBV28 and TRBJ2-5; perhaps TRBD2 as D (6 bases). The J call may be incorrect, as the DNA end agrees better with TRBJ2-7. Germline CDR1 and CDR2: MDHEN and SYDVKM. There are 16 residues in the CDR3. Written as DNA, the CDR3 is TGTGCCAGCAGTTTCCGATTTAGCGGAGGAAACGACGAGCAGTACTTC. Its translation is CASSFRFSGGNDEQYF.

This clone turned up a few times. The chain couples TRBV29-1 to TRBJ1-4, with D unclear. V was trimmed by 7 bases and J by 0 bases, leaving 6 bases between them. The CDR3 extends over 12 amino acids. Per germline, CDR1 SQVTM and CDR2 ANQGSEA. CDR3 nucleotides: TGCAGCGCTAGGTCAACTAATGAAAAACTGTTTTTT. Residues: CSARSTNEKLFF.

The V call is TRBV28, the J call TRBJ2-5; weak D call: TRBD1 (5 bases). Trimming left V 8 bases short and J 2 bases short, with 15 bases between. The V gene's germline CDR1 is MDHEN and CDR2 SYDVKM. This CDR3 spans 14 amino acids. The CDR3 DNA sequence: TGTGCCAGCTTGGGGCCCGGCAGACAAGAGACCCAGTACTTC. The encoded protein is CASLGPGRQETQYF.

This rearrangement joins TRBV19 to TRBJ1-2; D may be TRBD1 (6 bases). Germline V gene sequence: CDR1 LNHDA, CDR2 SQIVND (reference sequence). CDR3 length: 11 amino acids. With 6 bases removed from V and 7 bases from J, the gap between germline ends came to 9 bases. The CDR3 DNA reads as TGTGCCAGTAGGAGGGGGTTTGGCTACACCTTC. Translation: CASRRGFGYTF.

The V and J genes are TRBV2 and TRBJ2-7; the match to TRBD1 covers 12 bases. The germline V gene has CDR1 SNHLY and CDR2 FYNNEI. This CDR3 contains 14 residues. With 5 bases clipped from V and 6 bases from J, the junction kept 5 bases outside the gene matches. CDR3 sequence: CASSWGQGAGEQYF. DNA for the CDR3: TGTGCCAGCAGTTGGGGACAGGGGGCGGGCGAGCAGTACTTC.

This chain connects TRBV4-1 to TRBJ1-3; tentatively, D is TRBD1 (6 bases). The CDR3 length is 15 residues. V was cut by 1 base and J by 3 bases, with 10 bases left in between. Per the germline V gene, CDR1 is MGHRA and CDR2 is YSYEKL. For the CDR3, the DNA is TGCGCCAGCAGCCAAGCCAGGGGCGGTGGAAACACCATATATTTT. Its protein is CASSQARGGGNTIYF.

This clone was detected a few times. The chain has TRBV7-9 and TRBJ2-7; unclear D gene. The CDR3 is 13 residues long. The V and J ends lost 2 bases and 5 bases respectively, with 10 bases between them. Germline-derived CDR1 and CDR2 are SEHNR and FQNEAQ (reference sequence). The CDR3 region has the DNA TGTGCCAGCAGCTTAAGTGCTAGGCACGAGCAGTACTTC. Its translation is CASSLSARHEQYF.

V usage is TRBV5-1 and J usage is TRBJ2-1; 10 bases map to TRBD1. The CDR3 is 16 amino acids. The trim removed 0 bases at V and 7 bases at J, leaving 7 bases unmatched. The germline V gene encodes CDR1 SGHRS and CDR2 YFSETQ. Here the CDR3 DNA reads TGCGCCAGCAGCTTGGCCCCGGGACAGGGGATGAATGAGCAGTTCTTC. Translated, it gives CASSLAPGQGMNEQFF.

This chain connects TRBV19 to TRBJ2-1, with a possible D match to TRBD2 (5 bases). Looked up from germline, CDR1 is LNHDA and CDR2 is SQIVND (reference sequence). V gave up 1 base and J gave up 2 bases, with 12 bases separating them. This CDR3 is built from 16 residues. The CDR3 here is CASSIVPGVPYNEQFF. CDR3 coding DNA: TGTGCCAGTAGTATAGTTCCCGGGGTCCCCTACAATGAGCAGTTCTTC.